The 14 T cell receptor beta chains below all came from one sample that was sequenced in a study of CD8+ T cells in alopecia areata. Treatment described: oral pan-JAK inhibitor, 5-10 mg twice daily. In each case, RNA was isolated and then reverse transcribed into cDNA as the sequencing template. Profiled with immunoSEQ multiplex PCR; TCRdb holds only in-frame clones, not every one. The sample holds fewer than 150,000 clones, around 82% seen once. This specimen was CD8+ T cells sorted from blood, taken at week 4, from a patient treated with tofacitinib. The receptors were sampled from a human donor with alopecia areata.

This clone ranks as medium-sized. The chain joins TRBV10-3 to TRBJ2-1; D not resolved. CDR1 and CDR2 (germline): ENHRY, SYGVKD. The CDR3 is 13 residues long. V lost 8 bases and J 2 bases, leaving 10 bases between the germline ends. CDR3 amino acids: CAIWETAYNEQFF. Written as DNA, the CDR3 is TGTGCCATCTGGGAAACGGCCTACAATGAGCAGTTCTTC.

V and J are TRBV4-3 and TRBJ2-2, with D maybe TRBD1 (6 bases). Trimming took 0 bases from V and 0 from J, leaving 8 bases between them. This CDR3 has 16 amino acids. Germline CDR1 is LGHNA and CDR2 is YSLEER. The DNA for the CDR3 is TGCGCCAGCAGCCAAGATAGGACAGCGAACACCGGGGAGCTGTTTTTT. Protein sequence: CASSQDRTANTGELFF.

The V call is TRBV9, the J call TRBJ1-5; unclear D gene. Trimming stripped 3 bases from V and 0 bases from J, with 10 bases between. This CDR3 spans 15 amino acids. Germline V gene lookup returns CDR1 SGDLS and CDR2 YYNGEE. Here the CDR3 reads CASSAQDDSNQPQHF. CDR3 DNA sequence: TGTGCCAGCAGCGCTCAAGATGATAGCAATCAGCCCCAGCATTTT.

This clone is a singleton in its sample. CDR3 in amino acids: CASSDPGQGGKETQYF. The CDR3 DNA is TGTGCCAGCAGCGACCCTGGACAGGGGGGAAAAGAGACCCAGTACTTC. The genes are TRBV2 and TRBJ2-5, with 10 bases that match TRBD1. The CDR3 sequence is 16 residues long. CDR1 and CDR2 (germline): SNHLY, FYNNEI. J gave up 3 bases and V 6 bases, and 10 bases lay outside the gene matches.

The chain carries TRBV4-3 and TRBJ1-3; 7 bases agree with TRBD1. The CDR3 contains 16 residues. CDR1 and CDR2 from the germline V gene are LGHNA and YSLEER. V lost 0 bases and J lost 4; bases outside the gene matches: 6. DNA for the CDR3: TGCGCCAGCAGCCAAGATGAGGGGGCGCACGGAAACACCATATATTTT. This encodes CASSQDEGAHGNTIYF.

As concerns this clone: Mismatch with germline at one junction end may stem from a read error. This chain connects TRBV7-7 to TRBJ1-1; D is unclear. Looked up from germline, CDR1 is SSHAT and CDR2 is FNYEAQ (reference sequence). The CDR3 sequence is 14 residues long. The CDR3 sequence: CASSPLGRNTEAFF. As DNA, the CDR3 is TGTGCTAGCAGCCCCTTAGGACGGAACACTGAAGCTTTCTTT.

The gene calls are TRBV5-1 and TRBJ1-1; 8 bases are shared with TRBD1. Germline V gene sequence: CDR1 SGHRS, CDR2 YFSETQ. V was clipped by 0 bases and J by 0 bases; unmatched bases: 1. This CDR3 comprises 15 residues. The CDR3 spells CASSLGDRMNTEAFF. Here the CDR3 DNA reads TGCGCCAGCAGCTTGGGGGACAGGATGAACACTGAAGCTTTCTTT.

The rearrangement links TRBV4-2 to TRBJ2-7, with D perhaps matching TRBD2 (5 bases). Germline CDR1 is LGHNA and CDR2 is YNFKEQ. The CDR3 has 14 residues. V lost 1 base and J 3 bases, leaving 10 bases between the germline ends. CDR3 region: CASSQGEFDYEQYF. The CDR3 DNA reads as TGTGCCAGCAGCCAAGGGGAGTTTGACTACGAGCAGTACTTC.

This CDR3 reads CASSLDTGELFF. CDR3 coding DNA: TGTGCCAGCAGTTTAGACACCGGGGAGCTGTTTTTT. This sequence joins TRBV27 and TRBJ2-2; D ambiguous. The germline V gene has CDR1 MNHEY and CDR2 SMNVEV (reference sequence). V gave up 2 bases and J gave up 3 bases, with 1 base separating them. This CDR3 has 12 residues.

Turning to this clone: The sample has other DNA sequences that encode this CDR3 too. The CDR3 loop reads CASSLSGNSNQPQHF. DNA of the CDR3: TGTGCCAGCAGCTTGTCAGGGAATAGCAATCAGCCCCAGCATTTT. V and J are TRBV7-9 and TRBJ1-5; possible D gene TRBD1, 5 bases. Germline V CDR1 and CDR2: SEHNR, FQNEAQ (reference sequence). With 3 bases removed from V and 0 bases from J, the gap between germline ends came to 9 bases. This CDR3 is built from 15 residues.

The chain combines TRBV30 with TRBJ2-5, with 8 bases that match TRBD1. The CDR3 runs to 14 residues. Per germline, CDR1 GTSNPN and CDR2 SVGIG (reference sequence). V gave up 0 bases and J gave up 4 bases; unmatched junction bases: 4. CDR3 sequence: CAWSVPRGRETQYF. CDR3 DNA sequence: TGTGCCTGGAGTGTACCCAGGGGGCGAGAGACCCAGTACTTC.

In nucleotides, the CDR3 is TGTGCCAGCAGGAGGACTAGCGGGGGGGCCGCCTACAATGAGCAGTTCTTC. It codes for CASRRTSGGAAYNEQFF. This chain joins TRBV2 and TRBJ2-1; TRBD2 aligns across 15 bases. The J segment lost 2 bases and the V segment lost 6 bases, leaving 5 bases of the junction unmatched. Per the germline V gene, CDR1 is SNHLY and CDR2 is FYNNEI. The CDR3 consists of 17 residues.

The rearrangement links TRBV27 to TRBJ2-1; D might be TRBD2 (6 bases). The CDR3 has 14 amino acids. CDR1 is MNHEY, CDR2 SMNVEV, per germline (reference sequence). The V gene lost 5 bases and the J gene lost 4 bases, with 12 bases spanning the gap. CDR3 protein: CASSTGLEYNEQFF. For the CDR3, the DNA is TGTGCCAGCAGTACGGGACTGGAGTACAATGAGCAGTTCTTC.

Details on this clone: Other DNA sequences of this sample code for an identical CDR3. This chain connects TRBV7-9 to TRBJ2-7, with unresolved D. Trimming took off 1 base at V and 2 bases at J, with 3 bases between the two ends. Germline V gives CDR1 SEHNR, CDR2 FQNEAQ (reference sequence). The CDR3 runs 12 residues. The DNA for the CDR3 is TGTGCCAGCAGCTTAGTGACCTACGAGCAGTACTTC. As protein: CASSLVTYEQYF.